This T cell receptor (beta chain) stems from a study of blood T cell repertoires in COVID-19. Across the whole study: Acute and convalescent COVID-19 samples came from the United States, Italy and Spain. Sources were T cells, B-cell-depleted T cells, or PBMCs; the material itself was cDNA or gDNA.

The length of the CDR3 is 17 residues. Germline CDR1 is SGHVS and CDR2 is FNYEAQ. J was trimmed by 1 base and V by 5 bases; bases with no gene match: 12. In the original processing: Amplifying reference gene primers gave estimates of nucleated cell counts. This table comes from immunoSEQ multiplex PCR, and its TCRdb copy is limited to in-frame clones, with some not included. V and J calls and clone size are given by that table; D and trimming were obtained from the DNA. Here the sample spans roughly 260,000 clones, 82% being singletons. This clone appeared once. This chain joins TRBV7-6 and TRBJ2-3; 7 bases line up with TRBD2. Sequencing was performed on peripheral blood. The receptor's source is a woman older than 75 with active or convalescent COVID-19. DNA for the CDR3: TGTGCCAGCAGCACTAGGCGTCGCGGGGGAGGCACAGATACGCAGTATTTT. Translating gives CASSTRRRGGGTDTQYF.